These 8 T cell receptor beta chains came from one sample sequenced in a study of early T cells in non-severe SARS-CoV-2 infection. Via MiXCR, TCRdb re-called the 5' RACE reads, giving one row per CDR3 protein. The sample lists 30,000 to 35,000 distinct CDR3 sequences, around 4.1% seen once, with over 5% in the top ten. Sequenced material: whole blood. The source is an adult who was a healthcare worker with PCR-confirmed SARS-CoV-2 infection or an uninfected control (not recorded which).

This clonotype has a count of ten or more. The genes are TRBV29-1 and TRBJ2-5; D is undetermined. Looked up from germline, CDR1 is SQVTM and CDR2 is ANQGSEA. The V end lost 5 bases, the J end lost 3 bases, and 10 bases lay between the germline ends. The CDR3 is 12 residues long. The CDR3 loop reads CSVLSREETQYF. CDR3 nucleotide sequence: TGCAGCGTTCTATCACGCGAAGAGACCCAGTACTTC.

This clonotype was counted at least ten times. The chain uses TRBV30 and TRBJ1-4; D is unclear. CDR3 length equals 14 residues. V was trimmed by 0 bases and J by 8 bases, leaving 13 bases between them. Germline V gene data show CDR1 as GTSNPN and CDR2 as SVGIG (reference sequence). In DNA, the CDR3 is TGTGCCTGGAGTGTATACCAGTCATCAGAAAAACTGTTTTTT. It codes for CAWSVYQSSEKLFF.

This clonotype appeared a few times. The chain employs TRBV18 and TRBJ1-2; no clear D gene. Germline lookup yields CDR1 KGHSH and CDR2 LQKENI. The CDR3 is made up of 15 amino acids. V lost 2 bases and J lost 3, with 13 bases in between. For the CDR3, the DNA is TGTGCCAGCTCACCATTAGCAGACTTGGACTATGGCTACACCTTC. Its protein is CASSPLADLDYGYTF.

This clonotype was recorded at least ten times. This chain connects TRBV11-3 to TRBJ2-1, with 8 bases matching TRBD1. This CDR3 has 13 amino acids. V lost 5 bases, J lost 6 bases, and 3 bases stayed unmatched. The germline V gene encodes CDR1 SGHNT and CDR2 YENEEA. The CDR3 region has the DNA TGTGCCAGCAGCCGGGACAGGAGCAATGAGCAGTTCTTC. Translated, it gives CASSRDRSNEQFF.

This clonotype was seen many times. This rearrangement joins TRBV28 to TRBJ2-1, with D hard to call. V shed 8 bases and J shed 14 bases, with 13 bases lying between them. From germline, CDR1 is MDHEN and CDR2 SYDVKM. The CDR3 length is 10 residues. The CDR3 nucleotides are TGTGCCAGCGGGCCCTGGGCGGAGTTCTTC. Translation: CASGPWAEFF.

The sample holds many counts of this clonotype. The chain joins TRBV29-1 to TRBJ2-3; no firm D call. This CDR3 has 13 amino acids. Germline CDR1 is SQVTM and CDR2 is ANQGSEA. Trimming left V 8 bases short and J 6 bases short, with 18 bases between. The CDR3 sequence is CSPRTVLRDTQYF. The CDR3 nucleotides are TGCAGCCCCCGGACGGTCTTGAGGGATACGCAGTATTTT.

This clonotype has more than one count but fewer than ten. The V and J genes are TRBV30 and TRBJ1-3; perhaps TRBD1 as D (6 bases). The V and J ends lost 3 bases and 6 bases respectively, with 12 bases between them. The germline V gene has CDR1 GTSNPN and CDR2 SVGIG (reference sequence). The CDR3 runs 13 residues. CDR3 sequence reads: CAWSRDMENTIYF. CDR3 nucleotides: TGTGCCTGGAGCCGGGACATGGAAAACACCATATATTTT.

This clonotype was seen many times. The chain carries TRBV3-1 and TRBJ1-1; 7 positions agree with TRBD1. Germline V gene sequence: CDR1 LGHDT, CDR2 YNNKEL (reference sequence). The CDR3 is 12 amino acids. V trimming: 5 bases; J trimming: 7 bases; junction bases outside the gene matches: 4. CDR3 nucleotide sequence: TGTGCCAGCAGCAGGGACAGTCGTGAAGCTTTCTTT. Amino acid sequence: CASSRDSREAFF.